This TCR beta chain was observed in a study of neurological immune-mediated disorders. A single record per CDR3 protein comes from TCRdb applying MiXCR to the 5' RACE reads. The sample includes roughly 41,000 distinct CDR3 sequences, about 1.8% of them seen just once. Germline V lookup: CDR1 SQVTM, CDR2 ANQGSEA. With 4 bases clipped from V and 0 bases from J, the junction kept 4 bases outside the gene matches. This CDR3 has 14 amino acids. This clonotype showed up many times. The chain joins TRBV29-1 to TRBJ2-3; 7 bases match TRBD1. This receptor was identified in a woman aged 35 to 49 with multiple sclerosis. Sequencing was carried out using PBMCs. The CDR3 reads CSVAPGQSTDTQYF. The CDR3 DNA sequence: TGCAGCGTTGCACCGGGACAGAGCACAGATACGCAGTATTTT.